This T cell receptor (beta chain) was sequenced for a study of OX40 agonist ivuxolimab in advanced cancers. Across the study: Cohort: 80% to 85% men, mean age about 60, aged about 20 to 85.

Patients were ruled out by autoimmune disease history or systemic immunosuppression. Profiling relied on immunoSEQ multiplex PCR, and the TCRdb table lists in-frame clones only, not all of them. The sample records 57,000 or so clones, around four fifths being singletons. The germline V gene has CDR1 SGHRS and CDR2 YFSETQ. With 4 bases clipped from V and 1 base from J, the junction kept 6 bases outside the gene matches. This CDR3 has 16 residues. The receptor was isolated from an adult with an advanced solid tumor such as melanoma, head and neck, liver or kidney cancer. Material: CD4+ or CD8+ T cells sorted from blood, obtained in a trial of the OX40 agonist ivuxolimab. This rearrangement joins TRBV5-1 to TRBJ1-1; 11 bases map to TRBD1. CDR3 sequence reads: CASSPGTGGTNTEAFF. The CDR3 nucleotides read TGCGCCAGCAGCCCTGGGACAGGGGGGACGAACACTGAAGCTTTCTTT.